The next 28 T cell receptor beta chains were all read from a single sample in a study of blood T cell repertoires in COVID-19. Measured with immunoSEQ multiplex PCR; TCRdb has only the in-frame clones, and not every one. The sample records about 64,000 clones, 78% being singletons. Sequenced sample: peripheral blood. These receptors were collected from a man aged 60-69 years with COVID-19, enrolled during active disease.

The CDR3 here is CATSRADQETQYF. The CDR3 nucleotides are TGTGCCACCAGCAGGGCGGACCAAGAGACCCAGTACTTC. The J gene is TRBJ2-5, the V gene TRBV15; D is undetermined. There are 13 residues in the CDR3. V gave up 3 bases and J gave up 0 bases, with 5 bases separating them. Germline assignment: CDR1 LNHNV and CDR2 YYDKDF (reference sequence).

The V and J genes are TRBV27 and TRBJ2-5, with 8 nucleotides matching TRBD2. Germline trimming cut 11 bases from V and 3 bases from J; bases unmatched to any gene: 11. The CDR3 length is 14 residues. The germline gives CDR1 MNHEY, CDR2 SMNVEV (reference sequence). This CDR3 reads CASAGAGGEETQYF. The CDR3 DNA reads TGTGCCTCGGCGGGGGCCGGGGGGGAAGAGACCCAGTACTTC.

The chain has TRBV29-1 and TRBJ2-7, with 8 bases fitting TRBD1. J lost 3 bases, V lost 4 bases, and 2 bases had no gene match. The CDR3 consists of 12 residues. The V gene's germline CDR1 is SQVTM and CDR2 ANQGSEA. CDR3 region: CSVGGTGYEQYF. In nucleotides, the CDR3 is TGCAGCGTTGGGGGGACAGGCTACGAGCAGTACTTC.

The chain employs TRBV18 and TRBJ2-5, with 10 bases matching TRBD1. Germline CDR1 is KGHSH and CDR2 is LQKENI. This CDR3 has 17 amino acids. Losses at the gene ends were 3 bases for V and 1 base for J; bases not matched to a gene: 8. CDR3 nucleotide sequence: TGTGCCAGCTCACCTACCCGGACAGGGGGTATCCAAGAGACCCAGTACTTC. This translates into CASSPTRTGGIQETQYF.

This clone has just one count. The rearrangement joins TRBV7-2 to TRBJ2-5, with D possibly TRBD2 on 5 matching bases. The CDR3 has 14 residues. CDR1 and CDR2 (germline): SGHTA, FQGNSA. Trimming took 5 bases from V and 2 from J, leaving 12 bases between them. The CDR3 region is CASSPGVVQETQYF. In nucleotides, the CDR3 is TGTGCCAGCAGCCCCGGGGTGGTTCAAGAGACCCAGTACTTC.

The chain joins TRBV5-4 to TRBJ2-5, with 8 bases matching TRBD2. The CDR3 spans 14 residues. CDR1 and CDR2 from the germline V gene are SGHNT and YYREEE (reference sequence). J gave up 1 base and V 4 bases, and 3 bases lay outside the gene matches. The CDR3 protein is CASSPGLAQETQYF. CDR3 nucleotide sequence: TGTGCCAGCAGCCCCGGACTAGCCCAAGAGACCCAGTACTTC.

The rearrangement links TRBV19 to TRBJ1-2, with D tentatively TRBD1 (5 bases). The germline CDR1 and CDR2 sequences are LNHDA and SQIVND (reference sequence). The CDR3 totals 13 residues. Trimming pared 7 bases from V and 3 bases from J, leaving 12 bases between. CDR3 protein: CASNTQGHYGYTF. The CDR3 DNA is TGTGCCAGTAACACCCAGGGCCACTATGGCTACACCTTC.

The V call is TRBV12-3 or TRBV12-4, the J call TRBJ2-1, with TRBD2 as a possible D gene (6 bases). The V gene lost 5 bases and the J gene lost 9 bases, with 14 bases spanning the gap. The CDR3 is 13 residues long. CDR3: CASSLAAGSEQFF. The CDR3 bases are TGTGCCAGCAGTCTTGCGGCCGGGAGTGAGCAGTTCTTC.

This clone appeared a few times. CDR3 nucleotides: TGTGCCAGCTCACCAGGTCTGACAGATGGAAACACCATATATTTT. Translating it yields CASSPGLTDGNTIYF. This chain connects TRBV18 to TRBJ1-3; D is possibly TRBD1 (5 bases). CDR3 length: 15 residues. CDR1 and CDR2 (germline): KGHSH, LQKENI. The ends were cut back, 2 bases at V and 3 bases at J, with 11 bases in the middle.

The rearrangement uses TRBV5-6 and TRBJ2-2; 13 positions agree with TRBD2. The CDR3 has 18 residues. J gave up 4 bases and V 4 bases, and 10 bases lay outside the gene matches. From germline, CDR1 is SGHDT and CDR2 YYEEEE. CDR3 amino acids: CASSPTSGGQRGTGELFF. As DNA, the CDR3 is TGTGCCAGCAGCCCGACTAGCGGGGGGCAACGGGGCACCGGGGAGCTGTTTTTT.

The rearrangement links TRBV27 to TRBJ2-5, with a weak D call TRBD2 (6 bases). From germline, CDR1 is MNHEY and CDR2 SMNVEV (reference sequence). This CDR3 contains 16 residues. The germline V and J ends were trimmed by 5 bases and 5 bases, with 21 bases remaining between them. The CDR3 nucleotides are TGTGCCAGCAGTCCAAAACCCGGCCCTCGGGGGGAGACCCAGTACTTC. Translated: CASSPKPGPRGETQYF.

The rearrangement uses TRBV11-2 and TRBJ1-1; D uncertain. This CDR3 region has 14 residues. The V end was cut by 3 bases, the J end by 0 bases, with 8 bases between. The germline CDR1 and CDR2 sequences are SGHAT and FQNNGV. CDR3 in DNA: TGTGCCAGCAGCTTTCAGGTCATGAACACTGAAGCTTTCTTT. Protein: CASSFQVMNTEAFF. The full variable domain, completed using reference TRBV11-2 and TRBJ1-1, is EAGVAQSPRYKIIEKRQSVAFWCNPISGHATLYWYQQILGQGPKLLIQFQNNGVVDDSQLPKDRFSAERLKGVDSTLKIQPAKLEDSAVYLCASSFQVMNTEAFFGQGTRLTVV.

The chain carries TRBV27 and TRBJ2-3, with a weak D call TRBD2 (6 bases). The CDR3 loop spans 16 amino acids. V was pared by 3 bases and J by 4 bases, with 17 bases between. The V gene's germline CDR1 is MNHEY and CDR2 SMNVEV (reference sequence). As DNA, the CDR3 is TGTGCCAGCAGTTTCCGAGGACGGAGGGGATCAGATACGCAGTATTTT. This sequence encodes CASSFRGRRGSDTQYF.

The genes are TRBV13 and TRBJ2-7; tentative D call: TRBD2 (5 bases). The CDR3 spans 16 residues. CDR1 and CDR2 from the germline V gene are PRHDT and FYEKMQ (reference sequence). Trimming cost V 6 bases and J 1 base, with 19 bases left between them. CDR3 protein: CASSLSSLATSYEQYF. The CDR3, as DNA: TGTGCCAGCAGTTTATCCTCTCTAGCAACATCCTACGAGCAGTACTTC.

The chain has TRBV4-1 and TRBJ2-3, with TRBD2 identical over 10 bases. This CDR3 has 16 residues. V shed 1 base, J shed 6 bases, and the junction held 7 bases outside the gene matches. Germline V gene sequence: CDR1 MGHRA, CDR2 YSYEKL. The CDR3 reads CASSQVVSGGPDTQYF. The DNA of the CDR3 is TGCGCCAGCAGCCAAGTCGTTAGCGGGGGGCCGGATACGCAGTATTTT.

The DNA of the CDR3 is TGTGCCAGCACCCGGCAGGGGGGCTCCTACAATGAGCAGTTCTTC. It translates to CASTRQGGSYNEQFF. The chain recombines TRBV2 with TRBJ2-1; possibly TRBD1 for D (7 bases). Germline CDR1 SNHLY, CDR2 FYNNEI. The CDR3 totals 15 residues. Trimming stripped 7 bases from V and 0 bases from J, with 13 bases between.

The chain links TRBV2 to TRBJ2-5; D might be TRBD1 (6 bases). The CDR3 length is 13 residues. V gave up 9 bases and J gave up 4 bases, with 15 bases separating them. Germline V CDR1 and CDR2: SNHLY, FYNNEI. As DNA, the CDR3 is TGTGCCAGGGAGGACAGTCAGGGAGAGACCCAGTACTTC. As protein: CAREDSQGETQYF. The full variable domain, its missing parts supplied by reference TRBV2 and TRBJ2-5, is EPEVTQTPSHQVTQMGQEVILRCVPISNHLYFYWYRQILGQKVEFLVSFYNNEISEKSEIFDDQFSVERPDGSNFTLKIRSTKLEDSAMYFCAREDSQGETQYFGPGTRLLVL.

This clone was counted a few times. CDR3: CASSLARQGAGYTF. CDR3 in DNA: TGTGCCAGCAGCTTAGCGCGTCAGGGGGCCGGCTACACCTTC. This chain joins TRBV7-9 and TRBJ1-2, with 8 nucleotides matching TRBD1. J lost 8 bases, V lost 0 bases, and 5 bases had no gene match. The CDR3 extends over 14 amino acids. Germline loops: CDR1 SEHNR, CDR2 FQNEAQ (reference sequence).

This clone came up a few times. The chain carries TRBV6-5 and TRBJ2-7, with 7 nucleotides matching TRBD2. The CDR3 covers 13 residues. The ends lost 6 bases at V and 4 bases at J; junction bases unmatched: 6. In germline, CDR1 is MNHEY, CDR2 SVGAGI. The DNA for the CDR3 is TGTGCCAGCAGAACCGGGAGGAATTACGAGCAGTACTTC. Amino acids: CASRTGRNYEQYF.

The gene calls are TRBV29-1 and TRBJ2-7; tentative D call: TRBD1 (6 bases). V lost 3 bases and J lost 1, with 7 bases in between. Germline assignment: CDR1 SQVTM and CDR2 ANQGSEA. The CDR3 runs to 12 residues. The CDR3 coding sequence is TGCAGCGTTGAGGACAGTTCCTACGAGCAGTACTTC. It translates to CSVEDSSYEQYF.

This clone has only a few counts. The chain carries TRBV6-4 and TRBJ2-7, with TRBD2 matching 10 bases. Germline V gene data show CDR1 as MRHNA and CDR2 as SNTAGT. The V segment lost 4 bases and the J segment 3 bases; nucleotides outside the gene matches: 15. The CDR3 is 18 amino acids. CDR3 in DNA: TGTGCCAGCAGTGGCCCGGGGCTAGCGGGAGAGGGGATCTACGAGCAGTACTTC. Its translation is CASSGPGLAGEGIYEQYF.

This clone occurred a few times. The V and J genes are TRBV4-2 and TRBJ2-7, with D maybe TRBD1 (5 bases). Trimming took off 1 base at V and 9 bases at J, with 10 bases between the two ends. The length of the CDR3 is 12 residues. The V gene's germline CDR1 is LGHNA and CDR2 YNFKEQ. CDR3 sequence reads: CASSQGKDRQYF. The DNA of the CDR3 is TGTGCCAGCAGCCAAGGCAAAGACAGGCAGTACTTC.

The chain couples TRBV6-5 to TRBJ1-6, with TRBD1 matching over 7 bases. The CDR3 totals 13 residues. V was clipped by 8 bases and J by 5 bases; unmatched bases: 3. CDR1 MNHEY and CDR2 SVGAGI come from the germline V gene. The CDR3 DNA sequence: TGTGCCAGCGGGACAGCTGATAATTCACCCCTCCACTTT. It yields the protein CASGTADNSPLHF.

This chain links TRBV5-4 with TRBJ2-5; 7 bases align to TRBD2. The J segment lost 5 bases and the V segment lost 0 bases, leaving 4 bases of the junction unmatched. CDR3 length: 14 amino acids. Germline V gene sequence: CDR1 SGHNT, CDR2 YYREEE (reference sequence). DNA of the CDR3: TGTGCCAGCAGCTTGGTGGGGGGGTTCGAGACCCAGTACTTC. It translates to CASSLVGGFETQYF. The entire variable domain, with the rest obtained from reference TRBV5-4 and TRBJ2-5, is as follows: ETGVTQSPTHLIKTRGQQVTLRCSSQSGHNTVSWYQQALGQGPQFIFQYYREEENGRGNFPPRFSGLQFPNYSSELNVNALELDDSALYLCASSLVGGFETQYFGPGTRLLVL.

J is TRBJ2-1 and V is TRBV3-1 (or the pseudogene TRBV3-2); 8 nucleotides agree with TRBD1. Germline-derived CDR1 and CDR2 are LGHDT and YNNKEL (reference sequence). V lost 1 base to trimming and J lost 8 bases; unmatched junction nucleotides: 7. This CDR3 is 15 amino acids long. The CDR3, as DNA: TGTGCCAGCAGCCAAGCCGGACAGGGTCGCGATGAGCAGTTCTTC. Encoded protein: CASSQAGQGRDEQFF.

The chain carries TRBV11-3 and TRBJ1-3, with 9 bases fitting TRBD1. Germline values: CDR1 SGHNT, CDR2 YENEEA. The CDR3 consists of 15 residues. V lost 2 bases and J lost 4; bases outside the gene matches: 3. The CDR3 loop reads CASSLWTGDGNTIYF. CDR3 DNA: TGTGCCAGCAGCTTATGGACAGGGGACGGAAACACCATATATTTT.

The genes are TRBV2 and TRBJ1-2; D is ambiguous. The V gene's germline CDR1 is SNHLY and CDR2 FYNNEI. This CDR3 spans 13 amino acids. V lost 1 base, J lost 5 bases, and 8 bases lay in between. Here the CDR3 DNA reads TGTGCCAGCAGTGAAGAGCGCAGTTATGGCTACACCTTC. Translation: CASSEERSYGYTF.

This clone has just a few counts. The chain is built from TRBV11-3 and TRBJ2-7; D is possibly TRBD1 (6 bases). Trimming took off 3 bases at V and 0 bases at J, with 18 bases between the two ends. The length of the CDR3 is 17 residues. The germline CDR1 and CDR2 sequences are SGHNT and YENEEA. In nucleotides, the CDR3 is TGTGCCAGCAGCTTCAACTCCGGGACATCTGTCTCCTACGAGCAGTACTTC. Amino acid sequence: CASSFNSGTSVSYEQYF.